A single T cell receptor beta chain is shown here with its context. Its antigen is currently unknown. Naive CD8 cells, CD45RO-negative and positively selected for CCR7, excluded terminally differentiated effector memory CD45RA+ cells. Those who donated were healthy HIV-negative adults, with no recent acute infections or vaccinations reported. This sample stems from a study of shared clonotypes between healthy human individuals. Study observations and caveats: Naive subsets typically showed greater estimated richness than memory subsets.

Sequencing was performed with immunoSEQ multiplex PCR; in TCRdb, only in-frame clones are kept and a portion is missing. In the table there are about 590,000 clones, 95% of which are singletons. The ends were cut back, 2 bases at V and 4 bases at J, with 14 bases in the middle. This CDR3 comprises 16 residues. The germline V gene encodes CDR1 SGHAT and CDR2 FQNNGV. The sequence was obtained from a woman under 40 in good health. The chain combines TRBV11-2 with TRBJ2-2; D perhaps matches TRBD1 (6 bases). Sequencing input: naive CD8+ T cells sorted from blood. The chain's CDR3 is CASSLTETGPTGELFF. CDR3 DNA: TGTGCCAGCAGCTTAACTGAGACAGGTCCCACCGGGGAGCTGTTTTTT.